Described below is a single TCR beta chain sequence and its context. This record comes from a study of blood T cell repertoires in COVID-19. Across the whole study: The origin of the acute and convalescent COVID-19 samples was the United States, Italy and Spain. The cDNA or gDNA used as material had been derived from T cells, B-cell-depleted T cells, or PBMCs.

As handled by the study authors: How many nucleated cells were present was estimated from reference gene primer amplification. The assay was immunoSEQ multiplex PCR, and TCRdb's table has in-frame clones only and misses some. V and J calls and clone size are as listed in that table; D and trimming were resolved from the DNA. The profile shows some 43,000 clones, over 65% of them singletons. CDR3 length: 13 amino acids. Germline CDR1 and CDR2: MNHEY and SVGAGI. V lost 6 bases to trimming and J lost 8 bases; unmatched junction nucleotides: 6. The rearrangement links TRBV6-5 to TRBJ1-2; 10 bases line up with TRBD1. Sequencing was done on a sample of peripheral blood. The TCR sequence derives from a man aged 50 or older with active or convalescent COVID-19. CDR3 in DNA: TGTGCCAGCAGGGAGGGGACAGGGGTGGGCTACACCTTC. Its translation is CASREGTGVGYTF.